The 25 T cell receptor beta chains below come from one sample, sequenced in a study of CD8 T cells in Susac syndrome. Reverse transcription used about 0.45 to 1 ug RNA and random hexamers. Each CDR3 protein is one row after TCRdb ran MiXCR on the immunoSEQ multiplex PCR reads. Among hundreds of thousands of distinct CDR3 sequences, about 94% were seen once, and the ten largest hold about 0.15%. The specimen sequenced was CD4+ T cells from PBMCs. Receptors originate from a human donor with Susac syndrome.

The gene calls are TRBV7-2 and TRBJ1-4; D is unresolved. This CDR3 is 15 amino acids long. Germline V gene lookup returns CDR1 SGHTA and CDR2 FQGNSA. V was trimmed by 2 bases and J by 0 bases, leaving 7 bases between them. The CDR3 is CASSLTRSTNEKLFF. In DNA, the CDR3 is TGTGCCAGCAGCTTAACCAGATCAACTAATGAAAAACTGTTTTTT.

This chain joins TRBV7-2 and TRBJ2-3; TRBD2 aligns across 8 bases. In germline, CDR1 is SGHTA, CDR2 FQGNSA. The CDR3 spans 14 residues. The V and J ends lost 9 bases and 6 bases, in that order; junction bases with no gene match: 11. The CDR3 here is CASINSGELDTQYF. DNA of the CDR3: TGTGCCAGTATAAATAGCGGGGAGTTGGATACGCAGTATTTT.

The chain is built from TRBV4-1 and TRBJ2-7; D might be TRBD2 (5 bases). This CDR3 is 15 amino acids long. V gave up 0 bases and J gave up 0 bases, with 9 bases separating them. Germline V gene data show CDR1 as MGHRA and CDR2 as YSYEKL. CDR3 coding DNA: TGCGCCAGCAGCCAAGACTGGAGGAGCTCCTACGAGCAGTACTTC. Translation gives CASSQDWRSSYEQYF.

The rearrangement joins TRBV5-6 to TRBJ1-6; 7 nucleotides line up with TRBD1. The germline gives CDR1 SGHDT, CDR2 YYEEEE. J gave up 5 bases and V 4 bases, and 6 bases lay outside the gene matches. CDR3 length equals 15 residues. The CDR3 sequence is CASSRSDRDNSPLHF. CDR3 sequence (DNA): TGTGCCAGCAGCCGATCCGACAGGGATAATTCACCCCTCCACTTT.

V usage is TRBV29-1 and J usage is TRBJ1-2; D is unresolved. V lost 6 bases and J 7 bases, leaving 21 bases between the germline ends. This CDR3 spans 14 amino acids. Germline CDR1 reads SQVTM; CDR2 reads ANQGSEA. Written as DNA, the CDR3 is TGCAGCGTCACCTCGGAGTCTCTGGAGGGTGGCTACACCTTC. Residues: CSVTSESLEGGYTF.

The chain carries TRBV7-2 and TRBJ2-5; D assignment may be TRBD1 or TRBD2 (5 bases each). Trimming took off 4 bases at V and 13 bases at J, with 16 bases between the two ends. CDR1 is SGHTA and CDR2 is FQGNSA in the germline V gene. The CDR3 covers 12 residues. CDR3 in amino acids: CASSSGSGSGYF. The CDR3 DNA reads TGTGCCAGCAGCTCAGGGAGCGGCTCGGGGTACTTC.

The chain joins TRBV9 to TRBJ1-4; the match to TRBD1 covers 8 bases. Trimming at V came to 2 bases and at J to 12 bases, leaving 12 bases not matched to a gene. The CDR3 contains 15 residues. Germline V gene lookup returns CDR1 SGDLS and CDR2 YYNGEE. The CDR3: CASSVAQGAGEELFF. The CDR3, as DNA: TGTGCCAGCAGCGTTGCCCAGGGGGCCGGTGAGGAACTGTTTTTT. Full variable domain (missing parts from reference TRBV9 and TRBJ1-4): DSGVTQTPKHLITATGQRVTLRCSPRSGDLSVYWYQQSLDQGLQFLIQYYNGEERAKGNILERFSAQQFPDLHSELNLSSLELGDSALYFCASSVAQGAGEELFFGSGTQLSVL.

This clonotype was observed a single time. The J gene is TRBJ2-5, the V gene TRBV9, with D unclear. The CDR3 runs 15 residues. Germline CDR1 SGDLS, CDR2 YYNGEE. The V gene lost 0 bases and the J gene lost 0 bases, with 9 bases spanning the gap. DNA for the CDR3: TGTGCCAGCAGCGTAGATTCCAGGTACCAAGAGACCCAGTACTTC. This gives the protein CASSVDSRYQETQYF.

This rearrangement joins TRBV20-1 to TRBJ2-3, with TRBD2 as a possible D gene (6 bases). Per germline, CDR1 DFQATT and CDR2 SNEGSKA (reference sequence). CDR3 length equals 12 residues. The V end lost 3 bases, the J end lost 6 bases, and 10 bases lay between the germline ends. CDR3 in amino acids: CSASGGFDTQYF. The DNA of the CDR3 is TGCAGTGCTAGCGGGGGATTCGATACGCAGTATTTT.

J is TRBJ1-1 and V is TRBV4-1; D uncertain. CDR1 is MGHRA, CDR2 YSYEKL, per germline. The CDR3 is 12 amino acids. V was clipped by 4 bases and J by 7 bases, with 10 bases between them. CDR3 nucleotide sequence: TGCGCCAGCAGCCGAGAAAGAGGTGAAGCTTTCTTT. Residues: CASSRERGEAFF.

J is TRBJ2-3 and V is TRBV28, with 8 bases lining up with TRBD1. Germline V gene data show CDR1 as MDHEN and CDR2 as SYDVKM. The V segment lost 10 bases and the J segment 1 base; nucleotides outside the gene matches: 13. CDR3 length: 16 residues. The CDR3 sequence is CATARQGRGGTDTQYF. In DNA form, the CDR3 reads TGTGCCACCGCCCGACAGGGGCGCGGAGGCACAGATACGCAGTATTTT.

The genes are TRBV12-5 and TRBJ2-3; D gene ambiguous. Germline V CDR1 and CDR2: LGHNT, FRNRAP. This CDR3 spans 11 amino acids. The CDR3 DNA is TGTGTCCTCCGTCCGGAGAGTCAAGGGTATTTT. As protein: CVLRPESQGYF.

The chain has TRBV6-2 or TRBV6-3 and TRBJ1-1; D is unclear. CDR1 is MNHEY and CDR2 is SVGEGT in the germline V gene. The germline V and J ends were trimmed by 2 bases and 0 bases, with 7 bases remaining between them. The CDR3 is 14 amino acids. Here the CDR3 reads CASSYLQLNTEAFF. CDR3 DNA sequence: TGTGCCAGCAGTTACCTGCAGCTGAACACTGAAGCTTTCTTT.

The chain carries TRBV4-1 and TRBJ2-1; unclear D gene. The V gene lost 1 base and the J gene lost 7 bases, with 14 bases spanning the gap. This CDR3 comprises 15 residues. CDR1 and CDR2 (germline): MGHRA, YSYEKL. CDR3 amino acids: CASSQGWADPNEQFF. The CDR3 DNA reads TGCGCCAGCAGCCAAGGTTGGGCTGACCCGAATGAGCAGTTCTTC.

The gene calls are TRBV4-3 and TRBJ2-7, with D unresolved. The CDR3 runs 16 residues. V lost 4 bases, J lost 3 bases, and 19 bases lay in between. Germline values: CDR1 LGHNA, CDR2 YSLEER. The CDR3 DNA is TGCGCCAGCAGCCGCTATCGGACGGAAGGCTACTACGAGCAGTACTTC. This gives the protein CASSRYRTEGYYEQYF.

J is TRBJ1-5 and V is TRBV20-1, with 7 bases aligning to TRBD1. Germline trimming cut 6 bases from V and 3 bases from J; bases unmatched to any gene: 5. This CDR3 spans 13 amino acids. In germline, CDR1 is DFQATT, CDR2 SNEGSKA (reference sequence). This CDR3 reads CSAQTGHNQPQHF. CDR3 bases: TGCAGTGCGCAGACAGGGCACAATCAGCCCCAGCATTTT.

The chain is built from TRBV20-1 and TRBJ2-1, with 8 bases lining up with TRBD1. Germline V gene sequence: CDR1 DFQATT, CDR2 SNEGSKA (reference sequence). V shed 3 bases and J 4 bases; nucleotides not matched to a gene: 5. The CDR3 has 14 amino acids. CDR3 protein: CSARGRDRYNEQFF. The CDR3 region has the DNA TGCAGTGCTAGGGGTCGGGACAGGTACAATGAGCAGTTCTTC.

The chain joins TRBV7-9 to TRBJ2-7, with 10 bases matching TRBD1. The V gene end was trimmed by 0 bases and the J gene end by 4 bases; junction bases not matched to a gene: 3. Germline CDR1 SEHNR, CDR2 FQNEAQ (reference sequence). The CDR3 spans 15 residues. The CDR3 here is CASSLAPGQGYEQYF. DNA for the CDR3: TGTGCCAGCAGCTTAGCCCCGGGACAGGGGTACGAGCAGTACTTC.

This rearrangement joins TRBV29-1 to TRBJ2-1; a weak D match, TRBD2 (6 bases). V lost 4 bases, J lost 10 bases, and 14 bases lay in between. Germline CDR1 reads SQVTM; CDR2 reads ANQGSEA. CDR3 size: 12 residues. The CDR3 loop is CSVGVAAQEQFF. The CDR3 DNA reads TGCAGCGTTGGGGTAGCGGCCCAGGAGCAGTTCTTC.

The rearrangement uses TRBV2 and TRBJ1-1; 7 positions match TRBD1. In germline, CDR1 is SNHLY, CDR2 FYNNEI. V lost 8 bases and J lost 0; bases outside the gene matches: 3. The CDR3 is 13 amino acids. The CDR3 spells CASQTGLNTEAFF. CDR3 nucleotide sequence: TGTGCCAGCCAGACAGGGTTGAACACTGAAGCTTTCTTT. The variable domain in full, completed from reference TRBV2 and TRBJ1-1, reads EPEVTQTPSHQVTQMGQEVILRCVPISNHLYFYWYRQILGQKVEFLVSFYNNEISEKSEIFDDQFSVERPDGSNFTLKIRSTKLEDSAMYFCASQTGLNTEAFFGQGTRLTVV.

The genes are TRBV24-1 and TRBJ2-3; 11 bases map to TRBD2. Trimming at V came to 4 bases and at J to 1 base, leaving 15 bases not matched to a gene. The CDR3 is 20 amino acids. CDR1 is KGHDR and CDR2 is SFDVKD in the germline V gene. In DNA form, the CDR3 reads TGTGCCACCAGTGACCCCAAGGCGACTAGCGGGGTGGATGGCACAGATACGCAGTATTTT. The encoded protein is CATSDPKATSGVDGTDTQYF.

In regard to this clonotype: A read error may produce the germline difference seen at one junction end. The chain recombines TRBV28 with TRBJ2-7; no clear D gene. The CDR3 sequence is 15 residues long. Germline V gene lookup returns CDR1 MDHEN and CDR2 SYDVKM. The CDR3 reads CASSFSGSASFEQYF. The CDR3 DNA reads as TGTGCCAGCAGTTTCTCTGGGTCGGCGTCCTTCGAGCAGTACTTC.

In this sample, this clonotype turned up once. The chain links TRBV5-1 to TRBJ2-2, with D possibly being TRBD2 (6 bases). Deletions cut 0 bases from V and 6 bases from J, with 12 bases between. CDR1 is SGHRS, CDR2 YFSETQ, per germline. This CDR3 region has 15 residues. The CDR3 protein is CASSLAVGEAGELFF. CDR3 DNA sequence: TGCGCCAGCAGCTTGGCCGTAGGGGAGGCCGGGGAGCTGTTTTTT.

This chain uses TRBV6-2 or TRBV6-3 with TRBJ2-1, with D tentatively TRBD2 (7 bases). The CDR3 runs 16 residues. Trimming left V 6 bases short and J 2 bases short, with 17 bases between. Germline values: CDR1 MNHEY, CDR2 SVGEGT. In DNA, the CDR3 is TGTGCCAGCAGGGAACTCGCGGGGGCGACCTACAATGAGCAGTTCTTC. This codes for CASRELAGATYNEQFF.

The rearrangement links TRBV12-3 or TRBV12-4 to TRBJ1-5; the D gene is possibly TRBD1 (6 bases). V gave up 5 bases and J gave up 3 bases, with 14 bases separating them. The CDR3 has 15 amino acids. CDR3 DNA: TGTGCCAGCAGTCCTCCCGGACAGCTCAATCAGCCCCAGCATTTT. It specifies CASSPPGQLNQPQHF.